This TCR beta chain is from a study of T cells in Graves' hyperthyroidism and ophthalmopathy. The V end was cut by 0 bases, the J end by 4 bases, with 7 bases between. Germline assignment: CDR1 SGHAT and CDR2 FQNNGV. The CDR3 sequence is 14 residues long. Authors of the study amplified TCR beta CDR3 regions from RNA transcripts. HTBI primers drove first-round RT-PCR of the TCR CDR3. A single record per CDR3 protein comes from TCRdb applying MiXCR to the multiplex PCR reads. The sample lists 450,000 to 500,000 distinct CDR3 sequences; 20% to 25% were seen once. Isolation of PBMCs was performed on 9.5 to 10 ml fresh peripheral blood. This clonotype was detected a few times. Its antigen is as yet unknown. The study's findings and limits: The model's output predicted ophthalmopathy at a median of approximately 6.5 months prior to onset.

The gene calls are TRBV11-2 and TRBJ2-1; maybe TRBD1 (5 bases). The source is a woman aged 70-85 years with Graves' ophthalmopathy. The specimen sequenced was blood. The CDR3 DNA is TGTGCCAGCAGCTTAGAGGGGCGATACAATGAGCAGTTCTTC. This encodes CASSLEGRYNEQFF. The variable domain in full, completed from reference TRBV11-2 and TRBJ2-1, reads EAGVAQSPRYKIIEKRQSVAFWCNPISGHATLYWYQQILGQGPKLLIQFQNNGVVDDSQLPKDRFSAERLKGVDSTLKIQPAKLEDSAVYLCASSLEGRYNEQFFGPGTRLTVL.